The sample holds many counts of the clone carrying this TCR beta chain. The antigen is unknown. Building of the TCR beta libraries involved iRepertoire HTBI primers and Arm-PCR of CDR3 regions. TCRdb processed the multiplex PCR reads anew with MiXCR; each CDR3 protein has one entry. The profile covers 430,000 or so distinct CDR3 sequences, with roughly 21% appearing a single time and approximately 14% taken by the ten largest. These data are taken from a study of regulatory T cells in long-lasting Graves disease. Germline values: CDR1 SQVTM, CDR2 ANQGSEA. This CDR3 region has 13 residues. V was pared by 6 bases and J by 4 bases, with 8 bases of the junction left unmatched. Documented time point: persistent/refractory GD, antithyroid drugs over 5 years with positive TRAb. Following extraction of RNA from PBMCs, that RNA was used to make the TCR library. Graves' disease diagnoses used American Thyroid Association guidelines.

Study-wide results and caveats: With a small sample size, accuracy may have been reduced.

The source material was peripheral blood mononuclear cells (PBMCs), sampled when the disease was refractory, from a patient treated with antithyroid drugs. The TCR was taken from a female donor with Graves disease. V and J are TRBV29-1 and TRBJ1-2; 7 nucleotides match TRBD1. CDR3 nucleotides: TGCAGCGTCGGCGGACAGGTCGCCTATGGCTACACCTTC. Translation gives CSVGGQVAYGYTF.